The rows below give T cell receptor beta chains drawn from one sample of a study of T cell repertoires in cytomegalovirus infection. One entry per CDR3 protein results from TCRdb running MiXCR on the reads. The sample includes some 900,000 distinct CDR3 sequences, roughly 33% of them seen just once. Their antigens remain unidentified. The source was cultured CD8+ T cells from PBMCs, collected from culture after CMV antigen stimulation. The receptors stem from a human donor in good health (CMV status not recorded). Some clones in this sample may be carry-over from other donors' samples. Each CDR3 is given with its conserved first and last residue. D genes are given only for firm matches. Clone size, where shown, is once, few, many, or a class for clones that have expanded.

clone_size,j_call,d_call,v_call,cdr3_nt,cdr3_aa
few,TRBJ2-1,NA,TRBV7-8,TGTGCCAGCATCCTGGGGCCTTACAATGAGCAGTTCTTC,CASILGPYNEQFF
few,TRBJ2-1,NA,TRBV4-1,TGCGCCAGCAGCCAAGAGAGGTTCCTGAATGAGCAGTTCTTC,CASSQERFLNEQFF
once,TRBJ1-2,NA,TRBV5-6,TGTGCCAGCAGCTTGGAAGGGCCACGGAGAGCTAACTATGGCTACACCTTC,CASSLEGPRRANYGYTF
many,TRBJ2-3,TRBD2,TRBV7-8,TGTGCCAGCAGCTTAACTCTAGCGGGGGGCTCAGATACGCAGTATTTT,CASSLTLAGGSDTQYF
NA,TRBJ1-1,NA,TRBV12-3/TRBV12-4,TGTGCCAGCAGTTTAAACCCCCAGGCCACTGAAGCTTTCTTT,CASSLNPQATEAFF
NA,TRBJ2-3,TRBD1,TRBV7-6,TGTGCCAGCAGCCCTAACGGGGCGATAAAGGGACAGTCCACAGATACGCAGTATTTT,CASSPNGAIKGQSTDTQYF
NA,TRBJ2-1,NA,TRBV7-3,TGTGCCAGCAGCTTATACAGACACAATGAGCAGTTCTTC,CASSLYRHNEQFF
many,TRBJ2-2,NA,TRBV5-6,TGTGCCAGCAGCTTGGCAGGGAACACCGGGGAGCTGTTTTTT,CASSLAGNTGELFF
NA,TRBJ1-4,TRBD1,TRBV7-2,TGTGCCAACAGCCACCGGACAGGGGGCACTAATGAAAAACTGTTTTTT,CANSHRTGGTNEKLFF
few,TRBJ2-3,NA,TRBV7-6,TGTGCCAGCAGCTTAAGGGTCAGATTCACAGATACGCAGTATTTT,CASSLRVRFTDTQYF
NA,TRBJ1-6,NA,TRBV27,TGTGCCAGCAGTTTGGGTTTTCTAGGTGCACCCCTCCACTTT,CASSLGFLGAPLHF
NA,TRBJ1-2,NA,TRBV27,TGTGCCAGCAGCCTAGGGGGTGGCAACCAGAACACCTTC,CASSLGGGNQNTF
NA,TRBJ2-5,NA,TRBV28,TGTGCCAGCAGGATACGTGCGGGTCTGAGGGAGACCCAGTACTTC,CASRIRAGLRETQYF
many,TRBJ1-2,TRBD1,TRBV7-9,TGTGCCACATCGGGGGTCTGGTTGGGACAGGGAAAGAATGGCTACACCTTC,CATSGVWLGQGKNGYTF
NA,TRBJ2-2,TRBD1,TRBV2,TGTGCCAGCAGGACCCTCAGGACAGGGGTGAACACCGGGGAGCTGTTTTTT,CASRTLRTGVNTGELFF
many,TRBJ2-1,NA,TRBV7-2,TGTGCCAGCAGCTTAGGGCTATACAAGGGTGAGCAGTTCTTC,CASSLGLYKGEQFF
many,TRBJ2-5,NA,TRBV7-6,TGTGCCAGCAGCTTATTTGCAGGGGCGGTGGAGACCCAGTACTTC,CASSLFAGAVETQYF
many,TRBJ2-4,NA,TRBV4-2,TGTGCCAGCAGCCAAGACAGAAGCGGCGCTCAAAACATTCAGTACTTC,CASSQDRSGAQNIQYF
NA,TRBJ1-1,TRBD1,TRBV12-3/TRBV12-4,TGTGCCAGCAGTTCATGGGGGACAGGGGGAGGGTATGAAGCTTTCTTT,CASSSWGTGGGYEAFF
few,TRBJ1-4,NA,TRBV7-2,TGTGCCAGCAGCTTCCGACGGAAGGAAAAACTGTTTTTT,CASSFRRKEKLFF
NA,TRBJ2-4,TRBD1,TRBV7-9,TGTGCCAGCAGTCACACAGGGGGCGCCTGGCGGGGGATCACAGACATTCAGTACTTC,CASSHTGGAWRGITDIQYF
NA,TRBJ1-5,NA,TRBV5-5,TGTGCCAGCAGCGGGTTCAGCAATCAGCCCCAGCATTTT,CASSGFSNQPQHF
few,TRBJ2-4,NA,TRBV6-6,TGTGCCAGCAGTTACGATCGGGACGGAAACATTCAGTACTTC,CASSYDRDGNIQYF
once,TRBJ1-3,NA,TRBV20-1,TGCAGTGCTAGAGATCGCGAGGGCTCGGGAGGAAACACCATATATTTT,CSARDREGSGGNTIYF
few,TRBJ2-2,NA,TRBV12-3/TRBV12-4,TGTGCCAGCAGTGGGGACCCATTCGGGGAGCTGTTTTTT,CASSGDPFGELFF
few,TRBJ2-3,NA,TRBV4-2,TGTGCCAGCAGCCAAGATTGGTCTCCCATACCCGGCACAGATACGCAGTATTTT,CASSQDWSPIPGTDTQYF
many,TRBJ1-1,TRBD1,TRBV7-6,TGTGCCAGCAGCCTAAGACAGGGCTCTCTGACCACTGAAGCTTTCTTT,CASSLRQGSLTTEAFF
NA,TRBJ1-1,TRBD1,TRBV29-1,TGCAGCGCCGAGAGATTGGGACAGTCTGAAGCTTTCTTT,CSAERLGQSEAFF
NA,TRBJ1-1,NA,TRBV10-3,TGTGCCATCAGTGAGTCTGGACCTATGAACACTGAAGCTTTCTTT,CAISESGPMNTEAFF
NA,TRBJ1-5,NA,TRBV2,TGTGCCAGCAGTGACGTTAGCAATCAGCCCCAGCATTTT,CASSDVSNQPQHF
NA,TRBJ1-4,TRBD1,TRBV19,TGTGCCAGTAGTATAGCGACCGGGACAGGGGATGAAAAACTGTTTTTT,CASSIATGTGDEKLFF
few,TRBJ1-2,NA,TRBV27,TGTGCCAGCAGTTCGACGGACACAAACTATGGCTACACCTTC,CASSSTDTNYGYTF
NA,TRBJ2-5,NA,TRBV12-3/TRBV12-4,TGTGCCAGCGCGCCGAGGACCGAAGAGACCCAGTACTTC,CASAPRTEETQYF
few,TRBJ2-3,NA,TRBV5-8,TGTGCCAGCAGCTTGGCCGTGGCAACTAGCACAGATACGCAGTATTTT,CASSLAVATSTDTQYF
NA,TRBJ1-1,NA,TRBV7-9,TGTGCCAGCAGCTTATCTTCTGGGGGACCGCCGAACACTGAAGCTTTCTTT,CASSLSSGGPPNTEAFF
many,TRBJ2-6,NA,TRBV11-2,TGTGCCAGCAGCCCCGGGGGCAACTCCGGGGCCAACGTCCTGACTTTC,CASSPGGNSGANVLTF
many,TRBJ2-4,TRBD2,TRBV27,TGTGCCAGCAGTTTACTAGGGACGTCTGGGGGGGACATTCAGTACTTC,CASSLLGTSGGDIQYF
NA,TRBJ1-1,NA,TRBV28,TGTGCCAGCAGTCGATCGGAAGCTTTCTTT,CASSRSEAFF
once,TRBJ1-1,TRBD1,TRBV6-5,TGTGCCAGCAGTTACGACCAGGGGGCCATGAACACTGAAGCTTTCTTT,CASSYDQGAMNTEAFF